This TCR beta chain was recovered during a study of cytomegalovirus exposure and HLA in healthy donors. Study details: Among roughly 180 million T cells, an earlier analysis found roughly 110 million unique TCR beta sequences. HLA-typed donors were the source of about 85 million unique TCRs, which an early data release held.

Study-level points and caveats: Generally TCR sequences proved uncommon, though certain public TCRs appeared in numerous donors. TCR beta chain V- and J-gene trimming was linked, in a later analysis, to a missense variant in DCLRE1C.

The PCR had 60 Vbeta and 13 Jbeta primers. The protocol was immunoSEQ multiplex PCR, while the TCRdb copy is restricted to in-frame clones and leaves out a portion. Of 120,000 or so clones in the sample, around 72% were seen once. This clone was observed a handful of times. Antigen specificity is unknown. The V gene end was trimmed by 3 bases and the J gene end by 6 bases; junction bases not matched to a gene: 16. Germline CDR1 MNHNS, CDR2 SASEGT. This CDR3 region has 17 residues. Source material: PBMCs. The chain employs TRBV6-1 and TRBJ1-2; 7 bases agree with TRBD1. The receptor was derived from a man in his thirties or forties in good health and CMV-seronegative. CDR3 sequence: CASSDPRQGELVDGYTF. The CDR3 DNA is TGTGCCAGCAGTGACCCGAGACAGGGAGAACTAGTGGATGGCTACACCTTC.